The 19 T cell receptor beta chains presented below share a single source sample, sequenced in a study of PD-L1 blockade in urothelial cancer. Profiling relied on immunoSEQ multiplex PCR, and the TCRdb table lists in-frame clones only, not all of them. The table shows roughly 26,000 clones, with 75% to 90% occurring only once. The specimen comprised PBMCs, sampled around atezolizumab (anti-PD-L1) treatment. These receptors came from a man aged 55-75 years with urothelial cancer.

This rearrangement joins TRBV25-1 to TRBJ2-2; TRBD1 aligns across 8 bases. The trim removed 7 bases at V and 4 bases at J, leaving 5 bases unmatched. CDR1 and CDR2 (germline): MGHDK, SYGVNS. The CDR3 sequence is 14 residues long. CDR3 in DNA: TGTGCCAGCAAGCCTGACAGGGGCACCGGGGAGCTGTTTTTT. Protein product: CASKPDRGTGELFF.

The chain is built from TRBV10-3 and TRBJ2-2, with 11 nucleotides matching TRBD2. This CDR3 region has 14 residues. Trimming removed 6 bases from V and 6 bases from J; junction bases left unmatched: 3. In germline, CDR1 is ENHRY, CDR2 SYGVKD. The CDR3 sequence is CAIRVAGGPGELFF. The CDR3 nucleotides read TGTGCCATCAGAGTAGCGGGAGGGCCCGGGGAGCTGTTTTTT.

Here the CDR3 reads CASKAPGQGGDEQYF. For the CDR3, the DNA is TGTGCCAGCAAAGCACCGGGACAGGGGGGTGACGAGCAGTACTTC. This chain joins TRBV2 and TRBJ2-7, with 11 bases matching TRBD1. Germline CDR1 reads SNHLY; CDR2 reads FYNNEI. The CDR3 contains 15 residues. The trim removed 7 bases at V and 5 bases at J, leaving 10 bases unmatched.

The rearrangement joins TRBV6-5 to TRBJ2-1, with D perhaps matching TRBD1 (6 bases). V was trimmed by 3 bases and J by 2 bases, leaving 11 bases between them. The CDR3 is made up of 15 amino acids. The germline V gene encodes CDR1 MNHEY and CDR2 SVGAGI. CDR3 nucleotide sequence: TGTGCCAGCAGTTATATCAGGGGCACCTACAATGAGCAGTTCTTC. It yields the protein CASSYIRGTYNEQFF.

The CDR3 coding sequence is TGCGCCAGCAGCCTCGGACAGACTGAAGCTTTCTTT. This sequence encodes CASSLGQTEAFF. The rearrangement links TRBV4-1 to TRBJ1-1, with D possibly being TRBD1 (6 bases). Germline loops: CDR1 MGHRA, CDR2 YSYEKL. Trimming left V 4 bases short and J 5 bases short, with 8 bases between. The CDR3 spans 12 residues.

The CDR3 region has the DNA TGTGCCAGCTCCCCCCGGACAGACTCCTACGAGCAGTACTTC. This codes for CASSPRTDSYEQYF. The V and J genes are TRBV25-1 and TRBJ2-7, with D possibly TRBD1 on 6 matching bases. This CDR3 region has 14 residues. V lost 8 bases and J 0 bases, leaving 14 bases between the germline ends. Germline assignment: CDR1 MGHDK and CDR2 SYGVNS.

This chain links TRBV10-3 with TRBJ2-1; 9 bases are shared with TRBD2. The germline V gene has CDR1 ENHRY and CDR2 SYGVKD. This CDR3 is 15 amino acids long. The trim removed 4 bases at V and 9 bases at J, leaving 10 bases unmatched. The CDR3 DNA follows: TGTGCCATCAGTGGGGCGGGAGGGCCAGGTGGTGAGCAGTTCTTC. Protein product: CAISGAGGPGGEQFF.

The chain joins TRBV6-1 to TRBJ1-2, with 8 bases lining up with TRBD1. From germline, CDR1 is MNHNS and CDR2 SASEGT. Unmatched junction bases numbered 5, after V lost 8 bases and J lost 6 bases. The CDR3 spans 12 residues. CDR3 sequence: CASVGQGNGYTF. The DNA for the CDR3 is TGTGCCAGCGTCGGACAGGGAAATGGCTACACCTTC.

The chain combines TRBV25-1 with TRBJ1-3; D may be TRBD1 (5 bases). In germline, CDR1 is MGHDK, CDR2 SYGVNS. This CDR3 has 15 amino acids. The germline V and J ends were trimmed by 5 bases and 0 bases, with 11 bases remaining between them. The CDR3 DNA reads TGTGCCAGCAGTATAGGGGAAAACTCTGGAAACACCATATATTTT. The encoded protein is CASSIGENSGNTIYF.

V and J are TRBV30 and TRBJ2-5, with 7 nucleotides matching TRBD1. Germline V gene sequence: CDR1 GTSNPN, CDR2 SVGIG (reference sequence). The CDR3 has 14 residues. The ends lost 4 bases at V and 1 base at J; junction bases unmatched: 6. In DNA form, the CDR3 reads TGTGCCTGGACCCGCGGACAGGCCCAAGAGACCCAGTACTTC. It yields the protein CAWTRGQAQETQYF.

The chain employs TRBV7-8 and TRBJ2-7, with D perhaps matching TRBD2 (6 bases). V lost 1 base, J lost 6 bases, and 13 bases lay in between. Germline lookup yields CDR1 SGHVS and CDR2 FQNEAQ. CDR3 length: 14 residues. CDR3 in DNA: TGTGCCAGCAGCTTAGACGGGGGAGTGGGCGAGCAGTACTTC. This encodes CASSLDGGVGEQYF.

The chain uses TRBV2 and TRBJ2-1, with a possible D match to TRBD1 (5 bases). The V and J ends lost 5 bases and 0 bases respectively, with 8 bases between them. Germline V gene sequence: CDR1 SNHLY, CDR2 FYNNEI. The CDR3 totals 14 residues. CDR3 in amino acids: CASSRQGSYNEQFF. DNA of the CDR3: TGTGCCAGCAGTCGGCAGGGCTCCTACAATGAGCAGTTCTTC. Full variable domain (remainder filled in from reference TRBV2 and TRBJ2-1): EPEVTQTPSHQVTQMGQEVILRCVPISNHLYFYWYRQILGQKVEFLVSFYNNEISEKSEIFDDQFSVERPDGSNFTLKIRSTKLEDSAMYFCASSRQGSYNEQFFGPGTRLTVL.

V usage is TRBV12-2 and J usage is TRBJ2-1; whether TRBD2, the table's D call, matches the DNA was not checked. TRBV12-2 is labeled a pseudogene. This CDR3 has 16 residues. CDR3 nucleotides: TGTGCAAGTCGCTTATGGGTCGGCGGGGGGGGTGTTGAGCAGTTCTTC. Its protein is CASRLWVGGGGVEQFF.

The rearrangement joins TRBV6-6 to TRBJ1-1; D is unclear. Deletions cut 10 bases from V and 1 base from J, with 13 bases between. The length of the CDR3 is 13 residues. CDR1 MNHNY and CDR2 SVGAGI come from the germline V gene (reference sequence). The CDR3 nucleotides are TGTGCCACTAGAGGTGCGACGAACACTGAAGCTTTCTTT. Protein product: CATRGATNTEAFF.

The sample holds a few counts of this clone. The chain combines TRBV13 with TRBJ2-7; TRBD2 matches at 15 bases. Germline values: CDR1 PRHDT, CDR2 FYEKMQ (reference sequence). J was trimmed by 2 bases and V by 5 bases; bases with no gene match: 13. There are 19 residues in the CDR3. DNA for the CDR3: TGTGCCAGCAGCAACCTTGGGGGACTAGCGGGAGGCCCCGCCTACGAGCAGTACTTC. This sequence encodes CASSNLGGLAGGPAYEQYF.

CDR3 region: CASSLTALTGNSRGNTIYF. CDR3 nucleotide sequence: TGTGCCAGCAGCTTAACGGCCCTGACAGGGAATTCTCGAGGAAACACCATATATTTT. The gene calls are TRBV7-9 and TRBJ1-3; 7 positions agree with TRBD1. The V and J ends lost 2 bases and 4 bases, in that order; junction bases with no gene match: 17. The CDR3 totals 19 residues. Germline-derived CDR1 and CDR2 are SEHNR and FQNEAQ (reference sequence).

The chain links TRBV2 to TRBJ1-5; the D gene is possibly TRBD1 (5 bases). Germline V gene sequence: CDR1 SNHLY, CDR2 FYNNEI. This CDR3 contains 15 residues. V was clipped by 0 bases and J by 3 bases, with 9 bases between them. CDR3: CASSEAQGANQPQHF. The CDR3 nucleotides read TGTGCCAGCAGTGAAGCCCAGGGTGCCAATCAGCCCCAGCATTTT.

J is TRBJ1-4 and V is TRBV6-5, with a weak D call TRBD1 (6 bases). The ends were cut back, 0 bases at V and 7 bases at J, with 15 bases in the middle. The CDR3 extends over 16 amino acids. Germline loops: CDR1 MNHEY, CDR2 SVGAGI. The CDR3 protein is CASSYSFQGRAEKLFF. Here the CDR3 DNA reads TGTGCCAGCAGTTACTCTTTCCAGGGGCGGGCTGAAAAACTGTTTTTT.

The V and J genes are TRBV5-1 and TRBJ2-5; D might be TRBD2 (6 bases). CDR3 length equals 17 residues. V was trimmed by 3 bases and J by 4 bases, leaving 22 bases between them. From germline, CDR1 is SGHRS and CDR2 YFSETQ. Here the CDR3 DNA reads TGCGCCAGCAGCTCAAAACTACTAGCAAAAGGAGGAGAGACCCAGTACTTC. This sequence encodes CASSSKLLAKGGETQYF. Supplemented by reference TRBV5-1 and TRBJ2-5, the full variable domain reads KAGVTQTPRYLIKTRGQQVTLSCSPISGHRSVSWYQQTPGQGLQFLFEYFSETQRNKGNFPGRFSGRQFSNSRSEMNVSTLELGDSALYLCASSSKLLAKGGETQYFGPGTRLLVL.